This entry concerns a single TCR beta chain. Its antigen is not known. The data originate from a study of beta chain features in type 1 diabetes. The overall study: Cell yields, age and gender were similar between patients and healthy donors.

Expressed TCRB transcripts were sequenced, since all the RNA that had been isolated was reverse transcribed. There were about 3.57 million reads on average in the naive, central memory and regulatory T cell samples. The assay was immunoSEQ multiplex PCR, and TCRdb's table has in-frame clones only and misses some. The profile shows 120,000 to 150,000 clones, 10% to 15% of them singletons. Germline CDR1 and CDR2: GTSNPN and SVGIG (reference sequence). CDR3 length: 12 amino acids. Trimming left V 5 bases short and J 2 bases short, with 10 bases between. The study's findings and limits: TCRB CDR3s from Type 1 diabetes patients were moderately but significantly shorter in all four CD4+ subsets. VDJ junctions in type 1 diabetes patients carried more deletions and fewer insertions.

The rearrangement links TRBV30 to TRBJ2-7; TRBD1 is a possible D gene (5 bases). Sequenced input: central memory CD4+ T cells from blood. The receptor comes from a man aged 18 to 30 with type 1 diabetes. CDR3 sequence reads: CAWSQGPYEQYF. In DNA, the CDR3 is TGTGCCTGGTCCCAGGGTCCCTACGAGCAGTACTTC.